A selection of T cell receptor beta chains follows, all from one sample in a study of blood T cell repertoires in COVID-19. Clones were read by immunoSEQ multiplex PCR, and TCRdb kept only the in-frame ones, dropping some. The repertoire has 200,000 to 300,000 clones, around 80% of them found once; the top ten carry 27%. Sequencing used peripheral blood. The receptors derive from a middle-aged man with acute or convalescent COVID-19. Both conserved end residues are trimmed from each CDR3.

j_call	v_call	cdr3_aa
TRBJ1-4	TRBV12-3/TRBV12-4	ASTATGEKLF
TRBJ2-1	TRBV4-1	ASSQLPWSGTSGRNEQF
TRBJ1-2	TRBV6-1	ASSSTQAYGYT
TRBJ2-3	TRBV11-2	ASSLNSGSDTQY
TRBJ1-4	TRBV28	ASSRRGGEKLF
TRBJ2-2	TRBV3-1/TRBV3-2	ASSPLPGELF
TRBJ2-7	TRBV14	ASSRTRGYEQY
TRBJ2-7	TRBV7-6	ASSLGTGVVGEQY
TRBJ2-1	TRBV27	ASSLSSRGARDEQF
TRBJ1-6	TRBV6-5	ASRTVFESSPLH